Listed below are T cell receptor beta chains from one sample, sequenced in a study of blood T cells in healthy people across ages. TCRdb re-called the 5' RACE reads through MiXCR, storing one row per CDR3 protein. The sample consists of 1,500,000 or so distinct CDR3 sequences, 35% to 45% of them appearing once. The sample comprised blood. Source of these receptors: a woman younger than 30 in good health. CDR3s include the opening cysteine and the closing phenylalanine or tryptophan. The D gene is left open where the match is weak. Expanded clones get a size class; other rows say once, few or many, or leave the size out.

cdr3_aa cdr3_nt j_call v_call d_call clone_size
CASSPGQGISKQPQHF TGTGCCAGCAGCCCGGGACAGGGAATCAGCAAGCAGCCCCAGCATTTT TRBJ1-5 TRBV7-2 TRBD1 -
CATRQGSYEQYF TGTGCCACCAGGCAAGGCTCCTACGAGCAGTACTTC TRBJ2-7 TRBV24-1 - -
CASSLASGTETQYF TGTGCCAGCAGCTTAGCTTCAGGGACAGAGACCCAGTACTTC TRBJ2-5 TRBV7-2 - many
CASSDSWGRGYGYTF TGTGCCAGCAGCGATAGTTGGGGCAGGGGATATGGCTACACCTTC TRBJ1-2 TRBV9 - few
CASSQGSTYANTGELFF TGCGCCAGCAGCCAAGGGAGCACCTACGCGAACACCGGGGAGCTGTTTTTT TRBJ2-2 TRBV4-1 - few
CASRTGGNNEQFF TGTGCCAGCAGGACTGGGGGCAACAATGAGCAGTTCTTC TRBJ2-1 TRBV6-5 - few
CASSYGGAGGANVLTF TGTGCCAGCAGTTACGGAGGAGCGGGAGGAGCCAACGTCCTGACTTTC TRBJ2-6 TRBV6-5 TRBD2 -
CASSQSRSGELFF TGTGCCAGCAGCCAGTCCCGTTCCGGGGAGCTGTTTTTT TRBJ2-2 TRBV7-3 - -
CASSRDRVFTDTQYF TGTGCCAGCAGCCGGGACAGGGTCTTCACAGATACGCAGTATTTT TRBJ2-3 TRBV7-2 TRBD1 few
CASRLAGGSTNEQFF TGTGCCAGCAGGTTAGCGGGAGGCTCCACCAATGAGCAGTTCTTC TRBJ2-1 TRBV28 TRBD2 few
CSVDSRGGADTQYF TGCAGCGTTGATAGTAGGGGGGGGGCAGATACGCAGTATTTT TRBJ2-3 TRBV29-1 - -
CASSLVLRAGGEQYF TGTGCCAGCAGCTTAGTGTTGCGAGCGGGAGGCGAGCAGTACTTC TRBJ2-7 TRBV7-2 TRBD2 -
CASSLEVSSYNEQYF TGCGCCAGCAGCTTGGAAGTTAGCTCCTACAATGAGCAGTACTTC TRBJ2-7 TRBV5-1 - few
CSATLTSGVYEQYF TGCAGTGCTACCCTCACTAGCGGGGTCTACGAGCAGTACTTC TRBJ2-7 TRBV20-1 TRBD2 few
CASSELKDSQPQHF TGTGCCAGCAGTGAACTGAAGGACAGCCAGCCCCAGCATTTT TRBJ1-5 TRBV6-1 - -
CSARDGTSGSNEQFF TGCAGTGCTAGGGATGGGACTAGCGGGAGTAATGAGCAGTTCTTC TRBJ2-1 TRBV20-1 TRBD2 few